The clone carrying this T cell receptor beta chain was counted only a few times. Its antigen is unidentified. Reverse transcribing all isolated RNA meant expressed TCRB transcripts were sequenced. Sequencing was performed with immunoSEQ multiplex PCR; in TCRdb, only in-frame clones are kept and a portion is missing. Here the sample spans 240,000 or so clones, about a fifth being singletons. From germline, CDR1 is SQVTM and CDR2 ANQGSEA. This CDR3 is built from 15 residues. V trimming: 4 bases; J trimming: 2 bases; junction bases outside the gene matches: 5. The data stem from a study of beta chain features in type 1 diabetes. Study results and caveats: Among patients with Type 1 diabetes, TCRB CDR3s were moderately but significantly shorter in every one of the four CD4+ subsets.

The sequenced material came from naive CD4+ T cells from blood. J is TRBJ1-5 and V is TRBV29-1, with 10 positions matching TRBD1. The sequence derives from a middle-aged woman with type 1 diabetes. In nucleotides, the CDR3 is TGCAGCGTTGGGGGGACAGGGGCCGGCAATCAGCCCCAGCATTTT. This encodes CSVGGTGAGNQPQHF.